What follows are 13 T cell receptor beta chains derived from one specimen sequenced in a study of blood T cell repertoires in COVID-19. The method was immunoSEQ multiplex PCR; TCRdb's version includes in-frame clones alone and lacks a portion of them. This table has over 200,000 clones, around four fifths appearing once. The sample comprised peripheral blood. The origin of the receptors is a woman in her 70s with active or convalescent COVID-19.

The chain recombines TRBV6-5 with TRBJ2-1, with a possible D match to TRBD2 (6 bases). CDR1 is MNHEY, CDR2 SVGAGI, per germline. The V gene lost 2 bases and the J gene lost 13 bases, with 15 bases spanning the gap. CDR3 length: 13 amino acids. This CDR3 reads CASSYLPRDFQFF. CDR3 coding DNA: TGTGCCAGCAGTTACCTGCCCCGGGACTTCCAGTTCTTC.

CDR3 nucleotide sequence: TGTGCCAGCAGCTTAACAGGCTTCGTAACTAATGAGCAGTTCTTC. Residues: CASSLTGFVTNEQFF. The V and J genes are TRBV7-2 and TRBJ2-1, with a tentative D call TRBD1 (5 bases). The CDR3 has 15 amino acids. V lost 2 bases and J lost 7, with 15 bases in between. The germline V gene has CDR1 SGHTA and CDR2 FQGNSA.

The V call is TRBV18, the J call TRBJ2-7, with 10 bases aligning to TRBD1. This CDR3 comprises 14 residues. V lost 6 bases to trimming and J lost 5 bases; unmatched junction nucleotides: 7. Germline CDR1 reads KGHSH; CDR2 reads LQKENI. DNA for the CDR3: TGTGCCAGCTCGTCCGGGACAGGGGACCACGAGCAGTACTTC. Its translation: CASSSGTGDHEQYF. Drawing the rest from reference TRBV18 and TRBJ2-7, the complete variable domain is NAGVMQNPRHLVRRRGQEARLRCSPMKGHSHVYWYRQLPEEGLKFMVYLQKENIIDESGMPKERFSAEFPKEGPSILRIQQVVRGDSAAYFCASSSGTGDHEQYFGPGTRLTVT.

In this sample, this clone turned up once. The chain recombines TRBV3-1 (or the pseudogene TRBV3-2) with TRBJ2-7, with D possibly being TRBD1 (5 bases). This CDR3 is 16 amino acids long. Germline V CDR1 and CDR2: LGHDT, YNNKEL (reference sequence). The V end was cut by 1 base, the J end by 4 bases, with 17 bases between. The CDR3 loop is CASSQVRAGPPYEQYF. The CDR3 DNA reads TGTGCCAGCAGCCAAGTAAGGGCAGGGCCCCCTTACGAGCAGTACTTC.

V usage is TRBV3-1 (or the pseudogene TRBV3-2) and J usage is TRBJ1-2, with 8 bases lining up with TRBD1. The CDR3 covers 16 residues. Trimming at V came to 1 base and at J to 4 bases, leaving 8 bases not matched to a gene. Per germline, CDR1 LGHDT and CDR2 YNNKEL (reference sequence). This chain's CDR3 is CASSQGGTGGSYGYTF. CDR3 nucleotide sequence: TGTGCCAGCAGCCAAGGGGGGACAGGAGGGAGCTATGGCTACACCTTC.

The chain carries TRBV27 and TRBJ1-5; 7 bases map to TRBD1. CDR1 MNHEY and CDR2 SMNVEV come from the germline V gene (reference sequence). The J segment lost 4 bases and the V segment lost 5 bases, leaving 5 bases of the junction unmatched. The CDR3 extends over 14 amino acids. The CDR3 here is CASSRTGLNQPQHF. The CDR3 nucleotides read TGTGCCAGCAGTCGGACAGGACTAAATCAGCCCCAGCATTTT.

The genes are TRBV5-1 and TRBJ2-2; TRBD2 matches at 13 bases. The germline CDR1 and CDR2 sequences are SGHRS and YFSETQ. V lost 2 bases to trimming and J lost 5 bases; unmatched junction nucleotides: 9. This CDR3 has 18 amino acids. The CDR3 is CASSFPSGTSGTTGELFF. CDR3 DNA sequence: TGCGCCAGCAGCTTCCCCTCCGGGACTAGCGGGACAACCGGGGAGCTGTTTTTT.

To note about this clone: The sample carries other DNA sequences with the same CDR3. V gene TRBV2 combines with J gene TRBJ1-2; TRBD1 matches at 9 bases. Germline V gene data show CDR1 as SNHLY and CDR2 as FYNNEI. CDR3 size: 12 residues. V lost 4 bases and J lost 6; bases outside the gene matches: 0. CDR3 amino acids: CASSGQGDGYTF. CDR3 DNA: TGTGCCAGCAGTGGACAGGGGGATGGCTACACCTTC. The variable domain in full, with the rest retrieved from reference TRBV2 and TRBJ1-2, is EPEVTQTPSHQVTQMGQEVILRCVPISNHLYFYWYRQILGQKVEFLVSFYNNEISEKSEIFDDQFSVERPDGSNFTLKIRSTKLEDSAMYFCASSGQGDGYTFGSGTRLTVV.

This chain joins TRBV7-2 and TRBJ1-1, with a tentative D call TRBD1 (6 bases). CDR3 length equals 17 residues. V lost 2 bases and J lost 3, with 19 bases in between. Germline assignment: CDR1 SGHTA and CDR2 FQGNSA. The DNA of the CDR3 is TGTGCCAGCAGCTTATCTGCTTACACTCAGGGGTACACTGAAGCTTTCTTT. Residues: CASSLSAYTQGYTEAFF.

The chain employs TRBV27 and TRBJ1-6, with D unresolved. CDR3 length: 15 amino acids. The V and J ends lost 2 bases and 0 bases respectively, with 5 bases between them. Germline CDR1 MNHEY, CDR2 SMNVEV (reference sequence). This CDR3 reads CASSLVNSYNSPLHF. CDR3 coding DNA: TGTGCCAGCAGTTTAGTCAACTCCTATAATTCACCCCTCCACTTT.

Only one count was recorded for this clone. The J gene is TRBJ1-2, the V gene TRBV4-2; D ambiguous. The CDR3 sequence is 16 residues long. Germline V gene data show CDR1 as LGHNA and CDR2 as YNFKEQ. Between the trimmed V and J ends, which lost 0 bases and 3 bases, there was a span of 14 bases. The DNA of the CDR3 is TGTGCCAGCAGCCAAGAGGTGGGGAGGTCGGACTATGGCTACACCTTC. This sequence encodes CASSQEVGRSDYGYTF.

The genes are TRBV18 and TRBJ2-7; 9 bases are shared with TRBD2. This CDR3 has 16 residues. V gave up 3 bases and J gave up 7 bases; unmatched junction bases: 13. Germline CDR1 KGHSH, CDR2 LQKENI. CDR3 nucleotide sequence: TGTGCCAGCTCACCCCCAGGGGGTAGCGGGAGCAGGGAGCAGTACTTC. Translating it yields CASSPPGGSGSREQYF.

The sample holds a few counts of this clone. The genes are TRBV27 and TRBJ2-7; 7 bases map to TRBD2. The CDR3 runs to 15 residues. V was pared by 0 bases and J by 5 bases, with 7 bases of the junction left unmatched. Germline CDR1 and CDR2: MNHEY and SMNVEV (reference sequence). CDR3 sequence: CASSLSGGGSDEQYF. CDR3 DNA: TGTGCCAGCAGTTTATCCGGCGGGGGTTCCGACGAGCAGTACTTC.